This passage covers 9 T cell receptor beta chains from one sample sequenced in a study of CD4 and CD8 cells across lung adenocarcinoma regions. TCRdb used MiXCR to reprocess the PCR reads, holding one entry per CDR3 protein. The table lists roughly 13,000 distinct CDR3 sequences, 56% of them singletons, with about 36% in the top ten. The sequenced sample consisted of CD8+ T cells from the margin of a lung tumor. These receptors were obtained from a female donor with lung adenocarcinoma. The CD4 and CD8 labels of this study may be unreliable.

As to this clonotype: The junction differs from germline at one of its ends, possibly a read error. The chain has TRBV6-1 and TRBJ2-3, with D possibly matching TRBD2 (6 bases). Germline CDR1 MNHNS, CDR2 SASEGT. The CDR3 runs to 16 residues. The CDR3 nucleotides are TGTGCCAGCGCGGGGAGCGGGCGCCGAACCCCAGAGACGCAGTATTTC. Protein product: CASAGSGRRTPETQYF.

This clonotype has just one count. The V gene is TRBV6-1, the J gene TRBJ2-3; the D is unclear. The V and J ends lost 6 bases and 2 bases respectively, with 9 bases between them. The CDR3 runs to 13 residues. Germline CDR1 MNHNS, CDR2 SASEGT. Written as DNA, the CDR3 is TGTGCCAGCAGGGAAAGGCTCACAGATACGCAGTATTTT. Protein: CASRERLTDTQYF.

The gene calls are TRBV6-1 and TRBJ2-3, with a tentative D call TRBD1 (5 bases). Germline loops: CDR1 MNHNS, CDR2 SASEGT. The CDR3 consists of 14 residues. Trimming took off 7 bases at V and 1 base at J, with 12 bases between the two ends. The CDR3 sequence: CASKQGLGTDTQYF. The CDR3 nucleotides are TGTGCCAGCAAGCAGGGCTTAGGCACAGATACGCAGTATTTT.

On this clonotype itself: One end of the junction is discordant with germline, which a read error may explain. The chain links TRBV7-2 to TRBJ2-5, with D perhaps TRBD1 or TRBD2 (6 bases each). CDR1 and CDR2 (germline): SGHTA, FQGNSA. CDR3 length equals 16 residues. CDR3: CASRGSGGRAQDTQYF. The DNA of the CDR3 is TGTGCCAGCAGGGGGTCTGGGGGGCGGGCCCAAGATACCCAGTACTTC.

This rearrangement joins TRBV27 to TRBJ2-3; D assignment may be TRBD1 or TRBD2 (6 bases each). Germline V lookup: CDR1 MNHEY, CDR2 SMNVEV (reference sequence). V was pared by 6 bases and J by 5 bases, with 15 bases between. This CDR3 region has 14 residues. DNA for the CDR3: TGTGCCAGCAGGGGGGGCGGGGTCAAAGATACGCAGTATTTT. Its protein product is CASRGGGVKDTQYF.

In nucleotides, the CDR3 is TGTGCCAGCAAATCGTCCGGTAGGGATTCACCCCTCCACTTT. This encodes CASKSSGRDSPLHF. The V call is TRBV6-1, the J call TRBJ1-6; D is ambiguous. Trimming took off 7 bases at V and 8 bases at J, with 15 bases between the two ends. Per the germline V gene, CDR1 is MNHNS and CDR2 is SASEGT. The CDR3 totals 14 residues.

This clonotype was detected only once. DNA of the CDR3: TGTGCCAGCAGCTTGAGGGGAGGTAGCCCCTATAATTCACCCCTCCACTTT. It is translated as CASSLRGGSPYNSPLHF. V usage is TRBV7-3 and J usage is TRBJ1-6, with D perhaps matching TRBD1 (5 bases). The germline V gene has CDR1 SGHTA and CDR2 FQGTGA. The CDR3 runs to 17 residues. V was trimmed by 3 bases and J by 2 bases, leaving 14 bases between them.

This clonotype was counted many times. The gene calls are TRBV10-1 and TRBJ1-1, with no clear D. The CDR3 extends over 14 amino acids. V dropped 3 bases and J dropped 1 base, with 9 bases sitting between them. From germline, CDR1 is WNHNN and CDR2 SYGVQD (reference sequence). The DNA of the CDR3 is TGCGCCAGCAGTGAAGGGTATCCGAACACTGAAGCTTTCTTT. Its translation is CASSEGYPNTEAFF.

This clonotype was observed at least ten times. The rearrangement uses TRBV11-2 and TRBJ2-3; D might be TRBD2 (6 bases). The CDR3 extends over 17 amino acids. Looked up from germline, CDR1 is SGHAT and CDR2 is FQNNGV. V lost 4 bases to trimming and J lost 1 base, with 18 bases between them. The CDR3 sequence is CASSWSTSRRGTDTQYF. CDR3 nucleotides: TGTGCCAGCAGCTGGAGCACTAGCCGTAGGGGCACAGATACGCAGTATTTT.